The rows below give T cell receptor beta chains drawn from one sample of a study of T-cell reconstitution after alpha-beta-depleted transplantation in children. A single record per CDR3 protein comes from TCRdb applying MiXCR to the PCR reads. Of 500,000 to 600,000 distinct CDR3 sequences in the sample, around 19% were seen once. The material sequenced was PBMCs from the stem cell graft donor, taken from the stem cell graft. Source of these receptors: a human donor who donated a stem cell graft to a child with acute lymphoblastic leukemia. CDR3s include the opening cysteine and the closing phenylalanine or tryptophan. Each record gives: V gene, J gene, D gene, clone size, CDR3 DNA, CDR3 protein. The D gene is left open where the match is weak. Clone size is shown for a subset of rows, as once, few, many or a class of expanded clone.

v_call: TRBV5-6; j_call: TRBJ2-7; d_call: -; clone_size: -; cdr3_nt: TGTGCCAGCAGCTTGTTTTCAGGGGCCCGGATCTACGAGCAGTACTTC; cdr3_aa: CASSLFSGARIYEQYF
v_call: TRBV28; j_call: TRBJ2-2; d_call: -; clone_size: -; cdr3_nt: TGTGCCAGCAGTCCCCTCGCCCGGACCGGGGAGCTGTTTTTT; cdr3_aa: CASSPLARTGELFF
v_call: TRBV12-3/TRBV12-4; j_call: TRBJ2-1; d_call: -; clone_size: few; cdr3_nt: TGTGCCAGCCAAAAGTCCGAACAGGGTTACAATGAGCAGTTCTTC; cdr3_aa: CASQKSEQGYNEQFF
v_call: TRBV7-3; j_call: TRBJ2-4; d_call: -; clone_size: few; cdr3_nt: TGTGCCAGCACCGAAGTAGATAGGAACATTCAGTACTTC; cdr3_aa: CASTEVDRNIQYF
v_call: TRBV29-1; j_call: TRBJ2-5; d_call: TRBD1; clone_size: few; cdr3_nt: TGCAGCGTAGGGACAGGGCAGCTACAAGAGACCCAGTACTTC; cdr3_aa: CSVGTGQLQETQYF
v_call: TRBV5-1; j_call: TRBJ2-5; d_call: TRBD2; clone_size: many; cdr3_nt: TGCGCCAGCAGCTTGCTCCTAGCGGGAGTATCAGGGGAGACCCAGTACTTC; cdr3_aa: CASSLLLAGVSGETQYF
v_call: TRBV5-5; j_call: TRBJ2-5; d_call: TRBD2; clone_size: -; cdr3_nt: TGTGCCAGCAGCTGGACTAGCGGGAGCGGAGTAGAGACCCAGTACTTC; cdr3_aa: CASSWTSGSGVETQYF
v_call: TRBV10-3; j_call: TRBJ2-2; d_call: -; clone_size: few; cdr3_nt: TGTGCCATCAACGCGGGCGGATCCACCGGGGAGCTGTTTTTT; cdr3_aa: CAINAGGSTGELFF
v_call: TRBV5-5; j_call: TRBJ1-1; d_call: -; clone_size: many; cdr3_nt: TGTGCCAGCACCCTCCTGACGGCGAGTAACACTGAAGCTTTCTTT; cdr3_aa: CASTLLTASNTEAFF
v_call: TRBV4-1; j_call: TRBJ1-5; d_call: -; clone_size: -; cdr3_nt: TGCGCCAGCAGCCAAGAACAGGGAGTCCTTGGCAATCAGCCCCAGCATTTT; cdr3_aa: CASSQEQGVLGNQPQHF
v_call: TRBV12-3/TRBV12-4; j_call: TRBJ2-7; d_call: TRBD2; clone_size: few; cdr3_nt: TGTGCCAGCAGTTTAGGACTAGCGGAGTACGAGCAGTACTTC; cdr3_aa: CASSLGLAEYEQYF
v_call: TRBV27; j_call: TRBJ1-5; d_call: TRBD1; clone_size: -; cdr3_nt: TGTGCCAGCAGTTCGTTATCGACAGGGCCTAATAGCAATCAGCCCCAGCATTTT; cdr3_aa: CASSSLSTGPNSNQPQHF
v_call: TRBV5-1; j_call: TRBJ2-3; d_call: TRBD2; clone_size: many; cdr3_nt: TGCGCCAGCAGCTTCGGACTAGCGGGAGGCACAGATACGCAGTATTTT; cdr3_aa: CASSFGLAGGTDTQYF
v_call: TRBV4-1; j_call: TRBJ1-1; d_call: -; clone_size: -; cdr3_nt: TGCGCCAGCAGCCAAGATGGCTTTTTCAAGGAAAACACTGAAGCTTTCTTT; cdr3_aa: CASSQDGFFKENTEAFF
v_call: TRBV9; j_call: TRBJ1-2; d_call: TRBD1; clone_size: -; cdr3_nt: TGTGCCAGCAGCGTGACAGGGGCCCCTAACTATGGCTACACCTTC; cdr3_aa: CASSVTGAPNYGYTF
v_call: TRBV7-2; j_call: TRBJ2-7; d_call: -; clone_size: few; cdr3_nt: TGTGCCAGCAGCTTAACGGGCGGGATGTACGAGCAGTACTTC; cdr3_aa: CASSLTGGMYEQYF
v_call: TRBV16; j_call: TRBJ2-5; d_call: -; clone_size: -; cdr3_nt: TGTGCCAGCAGCCAATTTCAGGCAGAGACCCAGTACTTC; cdr3_aa: CASSQFQAETQYF
v_call: TRBV7-9; j_call: TRBJ2-7; d_call: -; clone_size: -; cdr3_nt: TGTGCCAGCAGCAATATCAAACGCTCCTACGAGCAGTACTTC; cdr3_aa: CASSNIKRSYEQYF
v_call: TRBV5-4; j_call: TRBJ2-2; d_call: -; clone_size: -; cdr3_nt: TGTGCCAGCAGTTCCCTGACCGACACCGCGGAGCTGTTTTTT; cdr3_aa: CASSSLTDTAELFF
v_call: TRBV5-1; j_call: TRBJ2-2; d_call: -; clone_size: -; cdr3_nt: TGCGCCAGCAGCTTGGCCTCGACTAGCGGGGAGCTGTTTTTT; cdr3_aa: CASSLASTSGELFF
v_call: TRBV7-2; j_call: TRBJ2-1; d_call: TRBD2; clone_size: -; cdr3_nt: TGTGCCAGCAGCTTAGATCCGGGAGGCCCCTACAATGAGCAGTTCTTC; cdr3_aa: CASSLDPGGPYNEQFF
v_call: TRBV5-1; j_call: TRBJ2-3; d_call: TRBD2; clone_size: many; cdr3_nt: TGCGCCAGCAGCTTGACTAGCGGGATAGATACGCAGTATTTT; cdr3_aa: CASSLTSGIDTQYF
v_call: TRBV20-1; j_call: TRBJ1-1; d_call: -; clone_size: -; cdr3_nt: TGCAGTGCTAGGCGGGATAGAGAAGAAGCTTTCTTT; cdr3_aa: CSARRDREEAFF
v_call: TRBV11-2; j_call: TRBJ2-5; d_call: TRBD2; clone_size: few; cdr3_nt: TGTGCCAGCAGCTTAGATGGAGGACTAGCGGGAGTTGGGGAGACCCAGTACTTC; cdr3_aa: CASSLDGGLAGVGETQYF
v_call: TRBV12-3/TRBV12-4; j_call: TRBJ2-7; d_call: TRBD2; clone_size: -; cdr3_nt: TGTGCCAGCAGTGGGGGACTAGGTTACGAGCAGTACTTC; cdr3_aa: CASSGGLGYEQYF
v_call: TRBV20-1; j_call: TRBJ1-1; d_call: -; clone_size: few; cdr3_nt: TGCAGTGCTAGAGGAACCTTGCTAAGACAATCCACCCTTGAAGCTTTCTTT; cdr3_aa: CSARGTLLRQSTLEAFF
v_call: TRBV5-1; j_call: TRBJ2-7; d_call: -; clone_size: few; cdr3_nt: TGCGCCAGCAGCTCCTTGGCGAACGAGCAGTACTTC; cdr3_aa: CASSSLANEQYF
v_call: TRBV7-9; j_call: TRBJ2-1; d_call: -; clone_size: -; cdr3_nt: TGTGCCAGCAGGTATATAACTAGCCCGTACTACAATGAGCAGTTCTTC; cdr3_aa: CASRYITSPYYNEQFF
v_call: TRBV4-1; j_call: TRBJ1-1; d_call: -; clone_size: once; cdr3_nt: TGCGCCAGCAGCCCAAGCGACGGAATGAACACTGAAGCTTTCTTT; cdr3_aa: CASSPSDGMNTEAFF
v_call: TRBV16; j_call: TRBJ1-2; d_call: -; clone_size: few; cdr3_nt: TGTGCCAGCAGCCAATCATTGGATAGGATCGGCTACACCTTC; cdr3_aa: CASSQSLDRIGYTF
v_call: TRBV6-2/TRBV6-3; j_call: TRBJ1-5; d_call: -; clone_size: -; cdr3_nt: TGTGCCAGCAGTTACCTAAGGGACGGGAATCAGCCCCAGCATTTT; cdr3_aa: CASSYLRDGNQPQHF
v_call: TRBV5-5; j_call: TRBJ1-1; d_call: -; clone_size: few; cdr3_nt: TGTGCCAGCAGTAAGGACAGTTTGAACACTGAAGCTTTCTTT; cdr3_aa: CASSKDSLNTEAFF
v_call: TRBV5-4; j_call: TRBJ2-3; d_call: -; clone_size: few; cdr3_nt: TGTGCCAGCGGCGGGACCAACACAGATACGCAGTATTTT; cdr3_aa: CASGGTNTDTQYF
v_call: TRBV20-1; j_call: TRBJ2-7; d_call: TRBD1; clone_size: once; cdr3_nt: TGCAGTGCTAGACAGGGGGCCCCTGGCGAGCAGTACTTC; cdr3_aa: CSARQGAPGEQYF
v_call: TRBV6-1; j_call: TRBJ2-1; d_call: -; clone_size: few; cdr3_nt: TGTGCCAGCAGTGAACTGGCAGCGGGTGAGCAGTTCTTC; cdr3_aa: CASSELAAGEQFF
v_call: TRBV15; j_call: TRBJ2-7; d_call: -; clone_size: -; cdr3_nt: TGTGCCACCAGCAGAGCCGACGAGCAGTATTTC; cdr3_aa: CATSRADEQYF
v_call: TRBV7-7; j_call: TRBJ2-1; d_call: TRBD2; clone_size: -; cdr3_nt: TGTGCCAGCAGCCCTCCGACTAGCGGGTTCGGGAGTGAGCAGTTCTTC; cdr3_aa: CASSPPTSGFGSEQFF
v_call: TRBV27; j_call: TRBJ2-1; d_call: -; clone_size: -; cdr3_nt: TGTGCCAGCAGTTCAGGGTTACTAGTTGTGGATGAGCAGTTCTTC; cdr3_aa: CASSSGLLVVDEQFF
v_call: TRBV5-1; j_call: TRBJ1-1; d_call: TRBD1; clone_size: -; cdr3_nt: TGCGCCAGCAGCCCCGGGACAGGGGGGCAAGCTTTCTTT; cdr3_aa: CASSPGTGGQAFF
v_call: TRBV5-5; j_call: TRBJ2-1; d_call: -; clone_size: few; cdr3_nt: TGTGCCAGCAGCTTGGCCGATCGACTAGTCAGCGCCGATGAGCAGTTCTTC; cdr3_aa: CASSLADRLVSADEQFF
v_call: TRBV5-1; j_call: TRBJ2-1; d_call: TRBD1; clone_size: few; cdr3_nt: TGCGCCAGCAGCCAGGGACAGAACAATGAGCAGTTCTTC; cdr3_aa: CASSQGQNNEQFF
v_call: TRBV4-1; j_call: TRBJ1-4; d_call: -; clone_size: -; cdr3_nt: TGCGCCAGCAGCCAATTGACCAGGGTGGCAACTAATGAAAAACTGTTTTTT; cdr3_aa: CASSQLTRVATNEKLFF
v_call: TRBV7-9; j_call: TRBJ2-1; d_call: TRBD2; clone_size: -; cdr3_nt: TGTGCCAGCAGCTCTCGATCGACTAGCGGGGCTCACAATGAGCAGTTCTTC; cdr3_aa: CASSSRSTSGAHNEQFF
v_call: TRBV12-3/TRBV12-4; j_call: TRBJ2-5; d_call: -; clone_size: few; cdr3_nt: TGTGCCAGCAGTTCCTTGACAGGAGCGAAGCAAGAGACCCAGTACTTC; cdr3_aa: CASSSLTGAKQETQYF
v_call: TRBV19; j_call: TRBJ2-1; d_call: -; clone_size: -; cdr3_nt: TGTGCCAGTACCGGGACGGACTACAATGAGCAGTTCTTC; cdr3_aa: CASTGTDYNEQFF
v_call: TRBV6-5; j_call: TRBJ2-2; d_call: TRBD2; clone_size: few; cdr3_nt: TGTGCCAGCAGTTACTTGGCTAGCGGACCACCAAACACCGGGGAGCTGTTTTTT; cdr3_aa: CASSYLASGPPNTGELFF
v_call: TRBV6-2/TRBV6-3; j_call: TRBJ2-7; d_call: -; clone_size: few; cdr3_nt: TGTGCCGCTAGGAGTTTCGCGTACGAGCAGTACTTC; cdr3_aa: CAARSFAYEQYF
v_call: TRBV20-1; j_call: TRBJ2-7; d_call: TRBD2; clone_size: few; cdr3_nt: TGCAGTGCGCCAGCGGGAGGGCCCCGCGAGCAGTACTTC; cdr3_aa: CSAPAGGPREQYF
v_call: TRBV5-1; j_call: TRBJ2-7; d_call: TRBD2; clone_size: few; cdr3_nt: TGCGCCAGCAGCCCTGGACTAGCGGGAGTCTACTCCTACGAGCAGTACTTC; cdr3_aa: CASSPGLAGVYSYEQYF
v_call: TRBV7-9; j_call: TRBJ2-7; d_call: -; clone_size: -; cdr3_nt: TGTGCCAGCAGCTCGGACCCCTCCTACGAGCAGTACTTC; cdr3_aa: CASSSDPSYEQYF
v_call: TRBV12-3/TRBV12-4; j_call: TRBJ2-2; d_call: TRBD1; clone_size: -; cdr3_nt: TGTGCCAGCAGTTTGGACAGGAACCTAAACACCGGGGAGCTGTTTTTT; cdr3_aa: CASSLDRNLNTGELFF
v_call: TRBV29-1; j_call: TRBJ1-2; d_call: -; clone_size: -; cdr3_nt: TGCAGCGCTGGGGATTCGGGGGATGGCTACACCTTC; cdr3_aa: CSAGDSGDGYTF
v_call: TRBV27; j_call: TRBJ2-5; d_call: TRBD2; clone_size: -; cdr3_nt: TGTGCCAGCAGTCGCTTAGCTGCCGGGAGGCCTCGAGGGGAGACCCAGTACTTC; cdr3_aa: CASSRLAAGRPRGETQYF
v_call: TRBV5-5; j_call: TRBJ2-2; d_call: TRBD2; clone_size: -; cdr3_nt: TGTGCCAGCAGCTTCTCTTTGGGAGGGACCGGGGAGCTGTTTTTT; cdr3_aa: CASSFSLGGTGELFF
v_call: TRBV27; j_call: TRBJ2-3; d_call: -; clone_size: -; cdr3_nt: TGTGCCAGCAGTTTCACGGGGTCCCCCACAGATACGCAGTATTTT; cdr3_aa: CASSFTGSPTDTQYF
v_call: TRBV24-1; j_call: TRBJ2-1; d_call: TRBD2; clone_size: -; cdr3_nt: TGTGCCACCACATGGCGCCGGGACGTCGGACTAGCGGGAGAGGTCGGCAATGAGCAGTTCTTC; cdr3_aa: CATTWRRDVGLAGEVGNEQFF
v_call: TRBV7-9; j_call: TRBJ2-3; d_call: TRBD2; clone_size: few; cdr3_nt: TGTGCCAGCAGCTTGGTGGGTAGCGGGACCACAGATACGCAGTATTTT; cdr3_aa: CASSLVGSGTTDTQYF
v_call: TRBV7-6; j_call: TRBJ2-2; d_call: -; clone_size: -; cdr3_nt: TGTGCCAGCAGCTCACCCACTAGGAACCTGGGCACCGGGGAGCTGTTTTTT; cdr3_aa: CASSSPTRNLGTGELFF
v_call: TRBV30; j_call: TRBJ2-1; d_call: TRBD2; clone_size: few; cdr3_nt: TGTGCCTGGAGTGTACCATTAAGAGCGGGAGAAGACAATGAGCAGTTCTTC; cdr3_aa: CAWSVPLRAGEDNEQFF
v_call: TRBV4-1; j_call: TRBJ1-5; d_call: -; clone_size: -; cdr3_nt: TGCGCCAGCAGCCAGGGGGGAGGTTCTAATCAGCCCCAGCATTTT; cdr3_aa: CASSQGGGSNQPQHF